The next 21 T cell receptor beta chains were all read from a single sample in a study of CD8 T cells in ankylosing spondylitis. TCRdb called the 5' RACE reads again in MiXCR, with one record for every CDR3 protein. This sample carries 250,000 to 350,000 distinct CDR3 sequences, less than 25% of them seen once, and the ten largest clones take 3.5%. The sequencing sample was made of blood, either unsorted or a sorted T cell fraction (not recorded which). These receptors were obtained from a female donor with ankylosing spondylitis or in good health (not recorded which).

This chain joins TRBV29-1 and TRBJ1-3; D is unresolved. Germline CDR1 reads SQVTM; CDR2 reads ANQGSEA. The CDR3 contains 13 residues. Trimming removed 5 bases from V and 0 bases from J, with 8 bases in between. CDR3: CSVKVASGNTIYF. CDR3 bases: TGCAGCGTTAAGGTGGCCTCTGGAAACACCATATATTTT.

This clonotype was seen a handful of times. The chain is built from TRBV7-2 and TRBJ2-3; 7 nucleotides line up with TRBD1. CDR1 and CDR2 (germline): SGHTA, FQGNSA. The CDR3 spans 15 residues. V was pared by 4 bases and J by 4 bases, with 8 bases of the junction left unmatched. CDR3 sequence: CASSSDRVRADTQYF. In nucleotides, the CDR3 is TGTGCCAGCAGCTCCGACAGGGTCCGGGCAGATACGCAGTATTTT.

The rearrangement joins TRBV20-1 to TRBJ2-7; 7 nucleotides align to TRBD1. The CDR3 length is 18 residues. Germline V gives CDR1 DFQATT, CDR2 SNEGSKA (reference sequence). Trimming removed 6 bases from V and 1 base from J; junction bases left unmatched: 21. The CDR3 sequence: CSALGDRDFRYISYEQYF. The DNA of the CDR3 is TGCAGTGCCCTTGGGGACAGAGATTTCCGCTACATTTCCTACGAGCAGTACTTC.

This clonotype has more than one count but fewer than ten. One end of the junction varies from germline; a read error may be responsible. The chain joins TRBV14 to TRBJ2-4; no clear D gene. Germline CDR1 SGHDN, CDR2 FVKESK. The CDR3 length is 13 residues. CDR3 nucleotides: TGTGCCAGCAGCCAAGGTACCAATAACATTCAGTACTTC. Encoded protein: CASSQGTNNIQYF.

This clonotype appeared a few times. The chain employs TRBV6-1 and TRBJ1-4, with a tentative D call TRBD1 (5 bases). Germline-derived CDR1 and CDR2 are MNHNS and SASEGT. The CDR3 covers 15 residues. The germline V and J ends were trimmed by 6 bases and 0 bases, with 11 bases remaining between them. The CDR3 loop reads CASRSLTATNEKLFF. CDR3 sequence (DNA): TGTGCCAGCAGATCCCTGACAGCAACTAATGAAAAACTGTTTTTT.

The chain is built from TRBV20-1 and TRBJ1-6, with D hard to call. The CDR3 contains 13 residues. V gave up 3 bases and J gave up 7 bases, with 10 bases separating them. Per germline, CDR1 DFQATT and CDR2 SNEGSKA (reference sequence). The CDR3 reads CSASRTDNSPLHF. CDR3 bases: TGCAGTGCTAGTCGGACGGACAATTCACCCCTCCACTTT.

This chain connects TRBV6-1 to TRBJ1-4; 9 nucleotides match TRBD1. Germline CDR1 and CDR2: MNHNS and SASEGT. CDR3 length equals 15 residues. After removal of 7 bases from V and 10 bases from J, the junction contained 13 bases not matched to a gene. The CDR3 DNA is TGTGCCAGCACCACAACCGGGACAGGGAGGGGAAAACTGTTTTTT. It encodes CASTTTGTGRGKLFF.

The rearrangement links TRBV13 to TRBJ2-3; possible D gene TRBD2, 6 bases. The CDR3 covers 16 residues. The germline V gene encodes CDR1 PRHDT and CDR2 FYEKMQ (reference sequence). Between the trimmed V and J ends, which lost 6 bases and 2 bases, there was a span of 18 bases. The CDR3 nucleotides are TGTGCCAGCAGTCCACCGGGACTTCTCGACACAGATACGCAGTATTTT. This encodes CASSPPGLLDTDTQYF.

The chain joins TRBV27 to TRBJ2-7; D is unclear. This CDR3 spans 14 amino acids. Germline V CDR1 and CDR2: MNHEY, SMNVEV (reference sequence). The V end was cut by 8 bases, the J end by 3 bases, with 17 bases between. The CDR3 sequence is CASGSRVGSYEQYF. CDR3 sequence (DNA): TGTGCCAGCGGGTCCCGGGTAGGAAGCTACGAGCAGTACTTC.

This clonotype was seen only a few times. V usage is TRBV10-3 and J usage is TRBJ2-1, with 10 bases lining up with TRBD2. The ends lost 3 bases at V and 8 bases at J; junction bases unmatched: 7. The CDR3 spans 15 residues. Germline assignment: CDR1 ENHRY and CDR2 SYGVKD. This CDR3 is CAISESSGSLYEQFF. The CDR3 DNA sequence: TGTGCCATCAGTGAATCTAGCGGGAGTTTGTATGAGCAGTTCTTC.

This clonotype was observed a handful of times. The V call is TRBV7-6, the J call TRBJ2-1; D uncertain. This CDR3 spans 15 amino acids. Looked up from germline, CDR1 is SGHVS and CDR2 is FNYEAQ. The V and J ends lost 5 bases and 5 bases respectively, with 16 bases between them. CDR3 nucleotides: TGTGCCAGCAGCCCACGACCGATACCAAACAATGAGCAGTTCTTC. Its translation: CASSPRPIPNNEQFF.

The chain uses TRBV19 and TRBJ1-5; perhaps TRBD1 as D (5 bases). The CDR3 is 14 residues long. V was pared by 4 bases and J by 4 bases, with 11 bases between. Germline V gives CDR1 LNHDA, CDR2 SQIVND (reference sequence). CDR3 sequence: CASSNGAKNQPQHF. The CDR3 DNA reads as TGTGCCAGTAGTAACGGGGCCAAAAATCAGCCCCAGCATTTT.

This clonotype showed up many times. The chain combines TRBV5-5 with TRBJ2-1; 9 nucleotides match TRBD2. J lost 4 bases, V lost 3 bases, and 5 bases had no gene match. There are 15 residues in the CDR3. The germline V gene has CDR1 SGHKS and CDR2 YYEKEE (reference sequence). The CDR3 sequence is CASSSTSGHYNEQFF. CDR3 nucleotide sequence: TGTGCCAGCAGCTCGACTAGCGGTCATTACAATGAGCAGTTCTTC.

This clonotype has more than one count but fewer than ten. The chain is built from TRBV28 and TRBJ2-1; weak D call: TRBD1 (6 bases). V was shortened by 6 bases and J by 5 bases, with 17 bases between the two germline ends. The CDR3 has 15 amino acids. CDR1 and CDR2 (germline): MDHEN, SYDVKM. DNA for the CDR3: TGTGCCAGCAGACCGTCCGGGACAACCGACAATGAGCAGTTCTTC. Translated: CASRPSGTTDNEQFF.

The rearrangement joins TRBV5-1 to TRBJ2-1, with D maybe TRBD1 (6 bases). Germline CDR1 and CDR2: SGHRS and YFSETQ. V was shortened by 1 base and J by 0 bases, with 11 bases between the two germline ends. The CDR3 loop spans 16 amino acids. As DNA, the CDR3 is TGCGCCAGCAGCTTGACTCAGGGGAGCTCCTACAATGAGCAGTTCTTC. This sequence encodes CASSLTQGSSYNEQFF.

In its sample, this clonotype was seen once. As DNA, the CDR3 is TGCAGTGCTAGAGAGAGAAGCGGGAGTTGGAATGAGCAGTTCTTC. It codes for CSARERSGSWNEQFF. This sequence joins TRBV20-1 and TRBJ2-1; 8 bases agree with TRBD2. Germline lookup yields CDR1 DFQATT and CDR2 SNEGSKA (reference sequence). The CDR3 is made up of 15 amino acids. The J segment lost 7 bases and the V segment lost 0 bases, leaving 8 bases of the junction unmatched.

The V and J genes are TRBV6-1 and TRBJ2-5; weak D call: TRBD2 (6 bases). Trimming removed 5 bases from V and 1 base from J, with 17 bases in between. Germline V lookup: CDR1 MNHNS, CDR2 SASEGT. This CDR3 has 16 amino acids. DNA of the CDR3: TGTGCCAGCAGTCCACTAATACCGGGACTCCAAGAGACCCAGTACTTC. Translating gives CASSPLIPGLQETQYF.

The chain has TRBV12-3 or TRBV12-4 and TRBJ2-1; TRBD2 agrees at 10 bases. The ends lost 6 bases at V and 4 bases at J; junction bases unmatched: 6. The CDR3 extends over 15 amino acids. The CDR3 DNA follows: TGTGCCAGCAGCCCTAAACTAGCGGGGTACAATGAGCAGTTCTTC. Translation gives CASSPKLAGYNEQFF.

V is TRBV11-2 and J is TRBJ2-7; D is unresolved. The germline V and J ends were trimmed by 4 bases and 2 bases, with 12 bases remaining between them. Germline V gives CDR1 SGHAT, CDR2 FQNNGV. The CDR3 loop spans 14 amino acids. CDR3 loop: CASSSSTGPYEQYF. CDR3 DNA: TGTGCCAGCAGCTCATCTACCGGTCCCTACGAGCAGTACTTC.

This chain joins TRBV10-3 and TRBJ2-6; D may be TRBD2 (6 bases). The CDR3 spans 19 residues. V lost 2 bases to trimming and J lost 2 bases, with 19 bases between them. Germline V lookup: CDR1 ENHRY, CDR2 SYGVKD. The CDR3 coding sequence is TGTGCCATCAGTGAGATAGCTGGATTGGGGGGACCTGGGGCCAACGTCCTGACTTTC. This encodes CAISEIAGLGGPGANVLTF.

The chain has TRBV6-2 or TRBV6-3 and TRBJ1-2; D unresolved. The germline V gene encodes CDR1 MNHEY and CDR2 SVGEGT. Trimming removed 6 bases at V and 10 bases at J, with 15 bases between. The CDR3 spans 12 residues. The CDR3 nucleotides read TGTGCCAGCAGCCAAATCAGGAATATCTACACCTTC. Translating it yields CASSQIRNIYTF.